These 18 T cell receptor beta chains originate from one sample sequenced in a study of blood T cell repertoires in COVID-19. Produced via immunoSEQ multiplex PCR; TCRdb's table is partial and in-frame only. The data show around 100,000 clones, with 81% seen just once and roughly 1.5% held by the top ten. The sequenced sample consisted of peripheral blood. The receptors here all came from a man in his fifties or sixties with acute or convalescent COVID-19.

A single count supports this clone. The V call is TRBV28, the J call TRBJ1-3; a possible D gene is TRBD1 (5 bases). Germline V gene lookup returns CDR1 MDHEN and CDR2 SYDVKM. The CDR3 runs to 15 residues. V lost 7 bases, J lost 7 bases, and 20 bases lay in between. The CDR3 region is CASTRGGGRWNTIYF. In DNA form, the CDR3 reads TGTGCCAGCACCCGCGGGGGGGGTCGGTGGAACACCATATATTTT.

This chain's CDR3 is CASSLSGFENIQYF. In nucleotides, the CDR3 is TGTGCCAGCAGCTTATCAGGGTTTGAAAACATTCAGTACTTC. This chain joins TRBV7-9 and TRBJ2-4; perhaps TRBD1 as D (5 bases). The CDR3 consists of 14 residues. Germline assignment: CDR1 SEHNR and CDR2 FQNEAQ (reference sequence). The V and J ends lost 2 bases and 5 bases respectively, with 10 bases between them.

The chain uses TRBV3-1 (or the pseudogene TRBV3-2) and TRBJ1-6; maybe TRBD1 (5 bases). Trimming removed 5 bases at V and 6 bases at J, with 17 bases between. Germline V gene data show CDR1 as LGHDT and CDR2 as YNNKEL (reference sequence). The CDR3 totals 16 residues. The CDR3 nucleotides read TGTGCCAGCAGCAGGGAGGGGATAGCGTTTAATTCACCCCTCCACTTT. Amino acids: CASSREGIAFNSPLHF.

A single count supports this clone. The chain is built from TRBV24-1 and TRBJ2-3; no reliable D call. Germline-derived CDR1 and CDR2 are KGHDR and SFDVKD. This CDR3 is built from 13 residues. Trimming shortened V by 10 bases and J by 1 base, and 11 bases separated the two germline ends. Here the CDR3 reads CATSRPGTDTQYF. CDR3 DNA sequence: TGTGCCACTTCCAGGCCCGGCACAGATACGCAGTATTTT.

CDR3 DNA sequence: TGTGCCAGCAGCCGAAAAGGATCCGGGTACGGTGGCTACACCTTC. Translated: CASSRKGSGYGGYTF. The chain couples TRBV3-1 (or the pseudogene TRBV3-2) to TRBJ1-2, with D hard to call. CDR1 and CDR2 from the germline V gene are LGHDT and YNNKEL (reference sequence). CDR3 length: 15 residues. V was pared by 4 bases and J by 7 bases, with 19 bases between.

This chain uses TRBV5-1 with TRBJ1-5, with 8 bases fitting TRBD1. The germline CDR1 and CDR2 sequences are SGHRS and YFSETQ. CDR3 length: 15 residues. V shed 3 bases and J 11 bases; nucleotides not matched to a gene: 13. The DNA for the CDR3 is TGCGCCAGCAGCTACACCGACAGGGGCCGGCAGGCCCAGCATTTT. It codes for CASSYTDRGRQAQHF.

V gene TRBV27 combines with J gene TRBJ1-1; D remains unclear. V dropped 3 bases and J dropped 1 base, with 6 bases sitting between them. This CDR3 is 13 amino acids long. Germline lookup yields CDR1 MNHEY and CDR2 SMNVEV (reference sequence). DNA for the CDR3: TGTGCCAGCAGTTTCTTCCGGAACACTGAAGCTTTCTTT. Protein sequence: CASSFFRNTEAFF.

This chain joins TRBV3-1 (or the pseudogene TRBV3-2) and TRBJ2-5, with 9 bases that match TRBD1. The germline CDR1 and CDR2 sequences are LGHDT and YNNKEL (reference sequence). V trimming: 6 bases; J trimming: 3 bases; junction bases outside the gene matches: 8. The CDR3 runs to 15 residues. CDR3 nucleotide sequence: TGTGCCAGCAGGGATGGACAGGGGTGGGAAGAGACCCAGTACTTC. It encodes CASRDGQGWEETQYF.

This clone was found a few times. The chain links TRBV19 to TRBJ2-7; tentative D call: TRBD1 (6 bases). Trimming cost V 1 base and J 4 bases, with 17 bases left between them. The CDR3 has 16 residues. In germline, CDR1 is LNHDA, CDR2 SQIVND (reference sequence). The CDR3 nucleotides are TGTGCCAGTAGTATAGCTTGGACAGTGAGTAGTTACGAGCAGTACGTC. Residues: CASSIAWTVSSYEQYV.

In regard to this clone: Relative to the germline gene, one junction end is altered; a read error may explain this. In nucleotides, the CDR3 is TGTGCCAGCAGCCAAGATCCGGGCGGGTACACTGAGCAGTTCTTC. It specifies CASSQDPGGYTEQFF. V and J are TRBV3-1 (or the pseudogene TRBV3-2) and TRBJ2-1; maybe TRBD2 (5 bases). The CDR3 sequence is 15 residues long. From germline, CDR1 is LGHDT and CDR2 YNNKEL (reference sequence).

The chain joins TRBV30 to TRBJ2-3; 7 bases map to TRBD2. V dropped 0 bases and J dropped 1; count of bases not matched to a gene: 1. The CDR3 runs to 14 residues. CDR1 is GTSNPN and CDR2 is SVGIG in the germline V gene (reference sequence). For the CDR3, the DNA is TGTGCCTGGAGTGTACGGGGGGGCACAGATACGCAGTATTTT. Protein sequence: CAWSVRGGTDTQYF.

This clone was detected once. The chain has TRBV5-1 and TRBJ1-3; 7 bases map to TRBD1. Germline CDR1 is SGHRS and CDR2 is YFSETQ. The CDR3 has 15 amino acids. The V gene end was trimmed by 4 bases and the J gene end by 0 bases; junction bases not matched to a gene: 4. The CDR3 DNA follows: TGCGCCAGCAGCCCGGGACAGCTCTCTGGAAACACCATATATTTT. It is translated as CASSPGQLSGNTIYF.

The gene calls are TRBV28 and TRBJ1-2, with 7 nucleotides matching TRBD1. The CDR3 extends over 14 amino acids. The trim removed 5 bases at V and 7 bases at J, leaving 10 bases unmatched. Per the germline V gene, CDR1 is MDHEN and CDR2 is SYDVKM. The CDR3 DNA follows: TGTGCCAGCAGTCAAAATAACAGGGGTTCTGGCTACACCTTC. Translated: CASSQNNRGSGYTF.

The chain combines TRBV6-6 with TRBJ2-2; D possibly corresponds to TRBD1 (6 bases). V was shortened by 2 bases and J by 0 bases, with 10 bases between the two germline ends. The CDR3 is 16 amino acids. The germline V gene encodes CDR1 MNHNY and CDR2 SVGAGI (reference sequence). CDR3 sequence (DNA): TGTGCCAGCAGTTACGGCACAGGGCCGAACACCGGGGAGCTGTTTTTT. It yields the protein CASSYGTGPNTGELFF.

This chain links TRBV7-3 with TRBJ1-6; D uncertain. Germline values: CDR1 SGHTA, CDR2 FQGTGA. With 1 base removed from V and 10 bases from J, the gap between germline ends came to 14 bases. CDR3 length equals 15 residues. The CDR3 DNA reads TGTGCCAGCAGCTTAAAGGCGTCGGGGAACTCACCCCTCCACTTT. Residues: CASSLKASGNSPLHF.

The chain employs TRBV19 and TRBJ2-1; 9 nucleotides match TRBD1. With V trimmed by 3 bases and J by 9 bases, 3 bases remained unmatched. This CDR3 is built from 13 residues. Germline V gene data show CDR1 as LNHDA and CDR2 as SQIVND (reference sequence). For the CDR3, the DNA is TGTGCCAGTAGTATCAGGACAGGGGTTGAGCAGTTCTTC. Translating it yields CASSIRTGVEQFF.

DNA for the CDR3: TGTGCCAGCAGCCCCCTGATTAATTCCCCGAGGAACATTCAGTACTTC. Translation gives CASSPLINSPRNIQYF. The chain links TRBV3-1 (or the pseudogene TRBV3-2) to TRBJ2-4; D unclear. Germline V lookup: CDR1 LGHDT, CDR2 YNNKEL (reference sequence). This CDR3 has 16 amino acids. Trimming pared 4 bases from V and 7 bases from J, leaving 20 bases between.

A note on this clone: This sample includes further DNA sequences coding for the same CDR3. The rearrangement links TRBV6-5 to TRBJ1-1; possibly TRBD1 for D (5 bases). CDR3 length: 14 amino acids. Germline loops: CDR1 MNHEY, CDR2 SVGAGI. V lost 0 bases and J 2 bases, leaving 7 bases between the germline ends. CDR3: CASSYSGGNTEAFF. The CDR3 DNA follows: TGTGCCAGCAGTTACTCGGGGGGTAACACTGAAGCTTTCTTT.